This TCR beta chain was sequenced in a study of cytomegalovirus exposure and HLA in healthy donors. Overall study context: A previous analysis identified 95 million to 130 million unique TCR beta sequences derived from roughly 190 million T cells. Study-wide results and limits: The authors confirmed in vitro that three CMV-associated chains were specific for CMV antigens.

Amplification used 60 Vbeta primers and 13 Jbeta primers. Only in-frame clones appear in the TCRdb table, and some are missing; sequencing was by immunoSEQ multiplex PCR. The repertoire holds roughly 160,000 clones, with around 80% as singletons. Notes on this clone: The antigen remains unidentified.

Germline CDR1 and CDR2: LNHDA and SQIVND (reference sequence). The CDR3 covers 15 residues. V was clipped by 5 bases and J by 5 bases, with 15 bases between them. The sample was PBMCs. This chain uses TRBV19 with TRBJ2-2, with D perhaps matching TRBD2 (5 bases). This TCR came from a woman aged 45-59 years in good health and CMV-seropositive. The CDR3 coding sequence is TGTGCCAGTAGTCCCCGTCGGACGGGAACCGGGGAGCTGTTTTTT. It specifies CASSPRRTGTGELFF.